This T cell receptor beta chain was recovered during a study of beta chain features in type 1 diabetes. This clone was counted between two and nine times. Antigen unknown. Germline V gene lookup returns CDR1 SGHTS and CDR2 YDEGEE. V lost 1 base, J lost 5 bases, and 13 bases stayed unmatched. The CDR3 totals 17 residues. Sequenced material consisted of expressed TCRB transcripts (all of the isolated RNA was reverse transcribed). Clones were sequenced by immunoSEQ multiplex PCR, and TCRdb holds only the in-frame ones, with some missing. This sample yields 350,000 to 450,000 clones, of which approximately 15% are seen a single time; roughly 0.035% belongs to the top ten. Study conclusions and caveats: Overrepresentation of cells with high TCR expression could result from cDNA sequencing.

Sequencing used naive CD4+ T cells from blood. V usage is TRBV5-8 and J usage is TRBJ2-5, with 8 bases matching TRBD1. This sequence originates from a man aged 30-40 years in good health. In DNA form, the CDR3 reads TGTGCCAGCAGCTTGCTATTTGGAACAGGGGGTTCGGAGACCCAGTACTTC. It specifies CASSLLFGTGGSETQYF.